This T cell receptor (beta chain) was profiled in a study of OX40 agonist ivuxolimab in advanced cancers. Overall study: Of the patients, three showed partial responses, one with hepatocellular carcinoma and two with cutaneous melanoma. Overall study findings and caveats: Relative to CD4+ cells, CD8+ T cells on average had more expanded clones.

This clone has just a few counts. Antigen specificity is unknown. Germline lookup yields CDR1 LGHNA and CDR2 YNFKEQ. The germline V and J ends were trimmed by 0 bases and 7 bases, with 12 bases remaining between them. This CDR3 comprises 14 residues. The data were produced by immunoSEQ multiplex PCR, yet TCRdb's version contains in-frame clones alone and is incomplete. This sample has roughly 87,000 clones, with less than 95% found just once. Source: CD4+ or CD8+ T cells sorted from blood, taken in a trial of the OX40 agonist ivuxolimab. This chain connects TRBV4-2 to TRBJ1-2, with D uncertain. The sequence came from an adult with an advanced solid tumor such as melanoma, head and neck, liver or kidney cancer. The CDR3 region is CASSQDEGLGGYTF. The CDR3 DNA sequence: TGTGCCAGCAGCCAAGATGAAGGGTTGGGTGGCTACACCTTC.